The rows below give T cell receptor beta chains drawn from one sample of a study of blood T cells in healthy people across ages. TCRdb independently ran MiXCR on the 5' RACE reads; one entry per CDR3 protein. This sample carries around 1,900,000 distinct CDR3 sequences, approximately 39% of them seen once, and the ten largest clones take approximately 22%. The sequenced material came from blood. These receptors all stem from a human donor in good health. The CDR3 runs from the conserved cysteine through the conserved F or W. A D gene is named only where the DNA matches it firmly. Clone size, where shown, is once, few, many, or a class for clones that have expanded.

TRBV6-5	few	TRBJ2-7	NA	TGTGCCAGCAGTCAGACAGGTTACTACGAGCAGTACTTC	CASSQTGYYEQYF
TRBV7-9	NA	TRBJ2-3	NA	TGTGCCAGCAGCTTAGTAGGACACGATACGCAGTATTTT	CASSLVGHDTQYF
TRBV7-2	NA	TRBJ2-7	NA	TGTGCCAGCAGCCCCGGACTCATACTATCCTACGAGCAGTACTTC	CASSPGLILSYEQYF
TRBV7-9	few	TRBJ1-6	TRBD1	TGTGCCAGCAATCAGGACAGGGTGAATTCACCCCTCCACTTT	CASNQDRVNSPLHF
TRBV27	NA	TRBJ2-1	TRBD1	TGTGCCAGCAGTATCGCAGGGGGCGCCTACAATGAGCAGTTCTTC	CASSIAGGAYNEQFF
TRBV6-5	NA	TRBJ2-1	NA	TGTGCCAGCAGTTATCAGGTGGACATCGCTTACAATGAGCAGTTCTTC	CASSYQVDIAYNEQFF
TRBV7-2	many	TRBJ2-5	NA	TGTGCCAGCAGCTCATTGATCCAAGAGACCCAGTACTTC	CASSSLIQETQYF
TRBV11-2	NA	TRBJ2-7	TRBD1	TGTGCCAGCAGCGCCGGACAGGGCCCATGGGACGGCTACGAGCAGTACTTC	CASSAGQGPWDGYEQYF
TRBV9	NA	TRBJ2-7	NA	TGTGCCAGCGGCCCTCGGGTAAGCTCCTACGAGCAGTACTTC	CASGPRVSSYEQYF
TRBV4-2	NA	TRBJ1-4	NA	TGTGCCAGCAGCCAAGTGGAACAGATCTATGAAAAACTGTTTTTT	CASSQVEQIYEKLFF
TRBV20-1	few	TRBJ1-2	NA	TGCAGTGCTCCCCTTAGACGGAGAGCTAACTATGGCTACACCTTC	CSAPLRRRANYGYTF
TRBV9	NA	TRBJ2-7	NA	TGTGCCAGCAGCCCCCAAAGCACCGCGAGCTCCTACGAGCAGTACTTC	CASSPQSTASSYEQYF
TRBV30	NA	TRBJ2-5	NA	TGTGCCTGGTCCGGGACGACTCTCCAAGAGACCCAGTACTTC	CAWSGTTLQETQYF
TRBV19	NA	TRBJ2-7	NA	TGTGCCAGTAGTACGGACGGGGAAACCTACGAGCAGTACTTC	CASSTDGETYEQYF
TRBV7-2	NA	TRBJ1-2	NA	TGTGCCAGCAGCTTAGCGCTCGCCAATACGGAAGGTGGCTACACCTTC	CASSLALANTEGGYTF
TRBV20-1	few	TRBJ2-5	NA	TGCAGTGCTAGAGATATTCGGCGGAGTGAGACCCAGTACTTC	CSARDIRRSETQYF
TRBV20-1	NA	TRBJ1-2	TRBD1	TGCAGTGCTCTCCCGCCAGACAGGGGGGACGATGGCTACACCTTC	CSALPPDRGDDGYTF
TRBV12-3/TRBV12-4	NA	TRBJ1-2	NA	TGTGCCAGCAGTTTAGCACCGCTTACAGCCAATGGCTACACCTTC	CASSLAPLTANGYTF
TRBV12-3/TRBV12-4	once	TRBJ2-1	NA	TGTGCCAGCAGTTTTTCCTCTACCCCAGGTGAACAGTTCTTC	CASSFSSTPGEQFF
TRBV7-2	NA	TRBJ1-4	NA	TGTGCCAGCAGCCGGGGCCGGTCGGGCGATGAAAAACTGTTTTTT	CASSRGRSGDEKLFF
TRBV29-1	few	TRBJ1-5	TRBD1	TGCAGCGTTCTCGACAGGGGGATTAATCAGCCCCAGCATTTT	CSVLDRGINQPQHF
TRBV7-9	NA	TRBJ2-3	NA	TGTGCCAGCAGCAACACCAACACAGATACGCAGTATTTT	CASSNTNTDTQYF
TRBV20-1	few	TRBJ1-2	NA	TGCAGTGCTTCCAGAAGGGCTGGCTACACCTTC	CSASRRAGYTF
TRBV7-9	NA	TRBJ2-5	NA	TGTGCCAGCAGTCAGGGACTGGGGAACGGATACCAAGAGACCCAGTACTTC	CASSQGLGNGYQETQYF